This is a list of T cell receptor beta chains from one sample in a study of T cells in Graves' hyperthyroidism and ophthalmopathy. TCRdb reanalysed the multiplex PCR reads using MiXCR and keeps one entry per CDR3 protein. This sample carries some 350,000 distinct CDR3 sequences, 15% to 20% of them seen once, and the ten largest clones take around 3.6%. The specimen was blood. Receptors originate from a woman between 18 and 29 years old with Graves' hyperthyroidism. The CDR3 runs from the conserved cysteine through the conserved F or W. A D gene is named only where the DNA matches it firmly. Part of the rows lack a size; the others show once, few, many or a class for expanded clones.

j_gene: TRBJ2-5; abundance: many; d_gene: TRBD2; v_gene: TRBV11-2; CDR3aa: CASSPLASLQETQYF; CDR3nt: TGTGCCAGCAGCCCACTAGCGTCGCTCCAAGAGACCCAGTACTTC
j_gene: TRBJ1-1; abundance: many; d_gene: NA; v_gene: TRBV6-1; CDR3aa: CASSEALGGDEAFF; CDR3nt: TGTGCCAGCAGTGAAGCGCTTGGAGGGGACGAAGCTTTCTTT
j_gene: TRBJ1-2; abundance: many; d_gene: TRBD1; v_gene: TRBV4-1; CDR3aa: CASTHPGQGGYTF; CDR3nt: TGCGCCAGCACCCATCCGGGACAGGGTGGCTACACCTTC
j_gene: TRBJ1-2; abundance: many; d_gene: NA; v_gene: TRBV6-5; CDR3aa: CASSYERGYTF; CDR3nt: TGTGCCAGCAGTTACGAGCGAGGCTACACCTTC
j_gene: TRBJ2-7; abundance: many; d_gene: TRBD1; v_gene: TRBV30; CDR3aa: CAWSVDRASYEQYF; CDR3nt: TGTGCCTGGAGTGTAGACAGGGCCTCCTACGAGCAGTACTTC
j_gene: TRBJ2-5; abundance: NA; d_gene: NA; v_gene: TRBV12-3/TRBV12-4; CDR3aa: CASSPTGSTETQYF; CDR3nt: TGTGCCAGCAGTCCTACAGGGTCAACGGAGACCCAGTACTTC
j_gene: TRBJ1-1; abundance: many; d_gene: TRBD1; v_gene: TRBV5-1; CDR3aa: CASSLARGTGASMNTEAFF; CDR3nt: TGCGCCAGCAGCTTGGCCAGGGGGACAGGGGCGTCGATGAACACTGAAGCTTTCTTT
j_gene: TRBJ2-5; abundance: many; d_gene: NA; v_gene: TRBV24-1; CDR3aa: CATSEPAPSPGRETQYF; CDR3nt: TGTGCCACCAGTGAACCCGCCCCCAGTCCGGGGCGGGAGACCCAGTACTTC
j_gene: TRBJ2-6; abundance: many; d_gene: NA; v_gene: TRBV27; CDR3aa: CASWASGANVLTF; CDR3nt: TGTGCCAGTTGGGCTTCTGGGGCCAACGTCCTGACTTTC
j_gene: TRBJ1-2; abundance: many; d_gene: TRBD1; v_gene: TRBV12-3/TRBV12-4; CDR3aa: CASGTGGTTNYGYTF; CDR3nt: TGTGCCAGCGGGACAGGGGGGACTACTAACTATGGCTACACCTTC
j_gene: TRBJ1-5; abundance: many; d_gene: NA; v_gene: TRBV15; CDR3aa: CATSTYKSNQPQHF; CDR3nt: TGTGCCACCAGCACTTACAAGAGCAATCAGCCCCAGCATTTT
j_gene: TRBJ1-1; abundance: NA; d_gene: TRBD1; v_gene: TRBV20-1; CDR3aa: CSADPPGGNTEAFF; CDR3nt: TGCAGTGCCGACCCCCCAGGGGGGAACACTGAAGCTTTCTTT
j_gene: TRBJ2-7; abundance: NA; d_gene: TRBD2; v_gene: TRBV12-3/TRBV12-4; CDR3aa: CASRTSGGAREQYF; CDR3nt: TGTGCCAGCCGGACTAGCGGGGGGGCTCGGGAGCAGTACTTC
j_gene: TRBJ1-5; abundance: NA; d_gene: NA; v_gene: TRBV2; CDR3aa: CASSGTTGDQPQHF; CDR3nt: TGTGCCAGCAGTGGCACGACGGGGGATCAGCCCCAGCATTTT
j_gene: TRBJ2-7; abundance: many; d_gene: NA; v_gene: TRBV30; CDR3aa: CAWSPGAREQYF; CDR3nt: TGTGCCTGGAGTCCGGGGGCGCGGGAGCAGTACTTC
j_gene: TRBJ2-3; abundance: few; d_gene: TRBD2; v_gene: TRBV24-1; CDR3aa: CATSDLVLGGTSDTDTQYF; CDR3nt: TGTGCCACCAGTGATTTGGTACTTGGGGGGACTAGCGACACAGATACGCAGTATTTT
j_gene: TRBJ1-5; abundance: many; d_gene: NA; v_gene: TRBV6-5; CDR3aa: CASSPRLWVRNQPQHF; CDR3nt: TGTGCCAGCAGTCCAAGGTTGTGGGTACGCAATCAGCCCCAGCATTTT
j_gene: TRBJ2-7; abundance: many; d_gene: TRBD1; v_gene: TRBV29-1; CDR3aa: CSADVGQGYEQYF; CDR3nt: TGCAGCGCCGACGTGGGACAGGGCTACGAGCAGTACTTC
j_gene: TRBJ1-5; abundance: many; d_gene: NA; v_gene: TRBV30; CDR3aa: CAWSLERDFPLSNQPQHF; CDR3nt: TGTGCCTGGAGTCTTGAAAGGGATTTCCCCCTTAGCAATCAGCCCCAGCATTTT
j_gene: TRBJ2-7; abundance: many; d_gene: NA; v_gene: TRBV6-5; CDR3aa: CASSYGPPVDYEQYF; CDR3nt: TGTGCCAGCAGTTATGGGCCCCCGGTGGACTACGAGCAGTACTTC
j_gene: TRBJ1-1; abundance: many; d_gene: NA; v_gene: TRBV28; CDR3aa: CASRPHLGGGRGEAFF; CDR3nt: TGTGCCAGCAGACCTCACCTTGGGGGGGGCCGGGGTGAAGCTTTCTTT
j_gene: TRBJ2-5; abundance: NA; d_gene: TRBD1; v_gene: TRBV19; CDR3aa: CASSIASGTGQETQYF; CDR3nt: TGTGCCAGTAGTATAGCCTCCGGGACAGGGCAGGAGACCCAGTACTTC
j_gene: TRBJ1-1; abundance: few; d_gene: NA; v_gene: TRBV29-1; CDR3aa: CSVRVGGTEAFF; CDR3nt: TGCAGCGTGAGGGTTGGGGGAACTGAAGCTTTCTTT
j_gene: TRBJ1-1; abundance: many; d_gene: NA; v_gene: TRBV7-3; CDR3aa: CASGRTANTEAFF; CDR3nt: TGTGCCAGCGGTAGGACAGCTAACACTGAAGCTTTCTTT
j_gene: TRBJ2-7; abundance: many; d_gene: TRBD2; v_gene: TRBV20-1; CDR3aa: CSARDSVGGVFSYEQYF; CDR3nt: TGCAGTGCTAGAGATTCGGTGGGGGGGGTCTTCTCCTACGAGCAGTACTTC
j_gene: TRBJ2-7; abundance: NA; d_gene: TRBD2; v_gene: TRBV28; CDR3aa: CASSPGTSGATGYEQYF; CDR3nt: TGTGCCAGCAGTCCCGGGACTAGCGGGGCAACGGGGTACGAGCAGTACTTC
j_gene: TRBJ1-1; abundance: NA; d_gene: NA; v_gene: TRBV7-2; CDR3aa: CASSVDPLNTEAFF; CDR3nt: TGTGCCAGCAGCGTCGACCCCCTGAACACTGAAGCTTTCTTT
j_gene: TRBJ1-5; abundance: many; d_gene: NA; v_gene: TRBV6-5; CDR3aa: CASSYIRTRGQPQHF; CDR3nt: TGTGCCAGCAGTTACATTAGGACCAGAGGTCAGCCCCAGCATTTT
j_gene: TRBJ1-5; abundance: NA; d_gene: TRBD1; v_gene: TRBV2; CDR3aa: CASSSQGASSNQPQHF; CDR3nt: TGTGCCAGCAGTTCGCAGGGGGCCTCGAGCAATCAGCCCCAGCATTTT
j_gene: TRBJ2-2; abundance: many; d_gene: NA; v_gene: TRBV12-3/TRBV12-4; CDR3aa: CASTTDLLSNTGELFF; CDR3nt: TGTGCCAGCACTACGGACCTTTTGAGCAACACCGGGGAGCTGTTTTTT
j_gene: TRBJ2-7; abundance: many; d_gene: NA; v_gene: TRBV7-8; CDR3aa: CASSPSFQGQPGEQYF; CDR3nt: TGTGCCAGCAGCCCAAGCTTCCAGGGCCAGCCAGGAGAGCAGTACTTC
j_gene: TRBJ1-5; abundance: many; d_gene: TRBD1; v_gene: TRBV20-1; CDR3aa: CSARGRGRDQPQHF; CDR3nt: TGCAGTGCTAGAGGCAGGGGGCGCGACCAGCCCCAGCATTTT
j_gene: TRBJ2-5; abundance: few; d_gene: NA; v_gene: TRBV5-1; CDR3aa: CASSFLGTPGETQYF; CDR3nt: TGCGCCAGCAGCTTTCTAGGCACCCCAGGAGAGACCCAGTACTTC
j_gene: TRBJ2-7; abundance: many; d_gene: TRBD1; v_gene: TRBV10-3; CDR3aa: CAISRTGGYEQYF; CDR3nt: TGTGCCATCAGTAGGACAGGGGGATACGAGCAGTACTTC
j_gene: TRBJ2-7; abundance: many; d_gene: NA; v_gene: TRBV20-1; CDR3aa: CSARLLLSSYEQYF; CDR3nt: TGCAGTGCTAGACTTCTCCTGAGCTCCTACGAGCAGTACTTC
j_gene: TRBJ2-4; abundance: many; d_gene: TRBD1; v_gene: TRBV18; CDR3aa: CASSKGTGGNIQYF; CDR3nt: TGTGCCAGCTCAAAGGGGACAGGAGGGAACATTCAGTACTTC
j_gene: TRBJ2-7; abundance: many; d_gene: TRBD1; v_gene: TRBV20-1; CDR3aa: CSASGQGASYEQYF; CDR3nt: TGCAGTGCTAGTGGACAGGGGGCTAGCTACGAGCAGTACTTC
j_gene: TRBJ1-5; abundance: few; d_gene: TRBD1; v_gene: TRBV19; CDR3aa: CASRRTGGAGNQPQHF; CDR3nt: TGTGCCAGTAGGAGGACAGGGGGCGCGGGCAATCAGCCCCAGCATTTT